This TCR beta chain appears in the sequencing data of a study of cytomegalovirus exposure and HLA in healthy donors. The CDR3 contains 16 residues. Per germline, CDR1 MNHEY and CDR2 SMNVEV (reference sequence). PCR amplification relied on 60 Vbeta primers (plus 13 Jbeta primers). Assay: immunoSEQ multiplex PCR; the TCRdb copy retains only in-frame clones and omits some. In the table there are 150,000 to 180,000 clones, approximately 80% of which are singletons. Notes on the study in general: With later analysis, a missense DCLRE1C variant became linked to TCR beta V- and J-gene trimming. In an earlier analysis, most TCR beta V segments were productive about 87% or about 30% of the time. The classifier, whose performance was assessed in both the original and validation cohorts, reportedly diagnosed cytomegalovirus status with high specificity and sensitivity.

Comment on this clone: Antigen specificity is unknown. One junction end does not reproduce the germline sequence, and a read error may be involved.

The rearrangement uses TRBV27 and TRBJ2-7; 12 positions match TRBD2. The source is a young man in good health and CMV-seropositive. Sequenced material: PBMCs. CDR3 protein: CASSPSRLLAGGPQHF. In DNA form, the CDR3 reads TGTGCCAGCAGTCCCTCCCGCCTACTAGCGGGAGGCCCCCAGCACTTC.